This TCR beta chain was obtained from a study of blood T cells in healthy people across ages. Every donor contributed roughly 10 milliliters of peripheral blood by blood draw. PCR was performed a second time for about 7 to 12 cycles using a sample-barcoded 5' primer and a J-beta primer mix. TCRdb passed the 5' RACE reads through MiXCR, listing each CDR3 protein once. The profile shows 710,000 or so distinct CDR3 sequences, roughly 32% of them singletons. V dropped 7 bases and J dropped 1 base, with 15 bases sitting between them. This CDR3 is built from 15 residues. J is TRBJ2-3 and V is TRBV12-3 or TRBV12-4; D is undetermined. Sequenced: blood. The sequence was obtained from an elderly woman in good health. This CDR3 reads CASTDDRERTDTQYF. CDR3 sequence (DNA): TGTGCCAGCACCGACGACCGAGAGCGCACAGATACGCAGTATTTT.